These 15 T cell receptor beta chains came from one sample sequenced in a study of CD8+CD57+ T cells in acquired aplastic anemia. Profiling that covered TCR beta VDJ and CDR3 relied on genomic DNA as its template. One entry per CDR3 protein results from TCRdb running MiXCR on the reads. Of 75,000 to 90,000 distinct CDR3 sequences detected, more than 40% appear once; the ten largest clones hold 65% to 80%. Sequences were obtained from sorted CD4+, CD8+, or CD8+CD57+ T cells (not recorded which) from PBMCs. The receptors originated from a human donor in good health, serving as a control.

This sequence joins TRBV25-1 and TRBJ2-3, with D perhaps TRBD2 (6 bases). Trimming removed 4 bases from V and 3 bases from J, with 14 bases in between. Looked up from germline, CDR1 is MGHDK and CDR2 is SYGVNS. The CDR3 loop spans 15 amino acids. This CDR3 reads CASSALARLTDTQYF. DNA for the CDR3: TGTGCCAGCAGTGCCCTAGCGCGGTTGACAGATACGCAGTATTTT. Filled out from reference TRBV25-1 and TRBJ2-3, the complete variable domain reads EADIYQTPRYLVIGTGKKITLECSQTMGHDKMYWYQQDPGMELHLIHYSYGVNSTEKGDLSSESTVSRIRTEHFPLTLESARPSHTSQYLCASSALARLTDTQYFGPGTRLTVL.

The chain recombines TRBV24-1 with TRBJ2-1, with D tentatively TRBD2 (5 bases). Per germline, CDR1 KGHDR and CDR2 SFDVKD. There are 12 residues in the CDR3. Trimming pared 4 bases from V and 10 bases from J, leaving 10 bases between. This CDR3 is CATSEGLREQFF. DNA for the CDR3: TGTGCCACCAGTGAAGGACTCCGCGAGCAGTTCTTC.

This clonotype was seen more than once but under ten times. The V gene is TRBV25-1, the J gene TRBJ2-3; D gene ambiguous. The germline V and J ends were trimmed by 4 bases and 1 base, with 21 bases remaining between them. The CDR3 has 18 residues. Germline CDR1 and CDR2: MGHDK and SYGVNS. The CDR3 sequence is CASSGIMSRASRTDTQYF. The CDR3 nucleotides are TGTGCCAGCAGTGGAATTATGTCCCGGGCGAGCCGCACAGATACGCAGTATTTT.

The V call is TRBV7-8, the J call TRBJ1-4; 8 bases are a match to TRBD1. The CDR3 extends over 14 amino acids. Looked up from germline, CDR1 is SGHVS and CDR2 is FQNEAQ. With 3 bases clipped from V and 8 bases from J, the junction kept 5 bases outside the gene matches. The CDR3 coding sequence is TGTGCCAGCAGCTTCGGACAGGGAGCGGAAAAACTGTTTTTT. It translates to CASSFGQGAEKLFF.

This clonotype was found a few times. The CDR3 DNA sequence: TGTGCCAGCAGACCCCCGGGACAGGGGTACAATGAGCAGTTCTTC. Amino acids: CASRPPGQGYNEQFF. The rearrangement joins TRBV5-4 to TRBJ2-1, with 10 bases aligning to TRBD1. This CDR3 has 15 amino acids. J gave up 4 bases and V 5 bases, and 6 bases lay outside the gene matches. The V gene's germline CDR1 is SGHNT and CDR2 YYREEE (reference sequence).

The V gene is TRBV7-6, the J gene TRBJ1-1; TRBD1 might be the D (5 bases). Trimming shortened V by 8 bases and J by 4 bases, and 17 bases separated the two germline ends. The germline V gene encodes CDR1 SGHVS and CDR2 FNYEAQ. CDR3 size: 14 residues. CDR3 nucleotides: TGTGCCAGCCGGGATCAAGGGGAGGCCACTGAAGCTTTCTTT. This codes for CASRDQGEATEAFF. Supplemented by reference TRBV7-6 and TRBJ1-1, the full variable domain reads GAGVSQSPRYKVTKRGQDVALRCDPISGHVSLYWYRQALGQGPEFLTYFNYEAQQDKSGLPNDRFSAERPEGSISTLTIQRTEQRDSAMYRCASRDQGEATEAFFGQGTRLTVV.

This sequence joins TRBV10-3 and TRBJ1-1; D unclear. V was shortened by 11 bases and J by 4 bases, with 23 bases between the two germline ends. Germline CDR1 is ENHRY and CDR2 is SYGVKD. CDR3 size: 15 residues. The chain's CDR3 is CAAQLLDRRCTEAFF. DNA of the CDR3: TGTGCCGCGCAGTTACTCGATCGCAGGTGCACTGAAGCTTTCTTT.

To note about this clonotype: A junction boundary mismatches the germline segment, possibly from a read error. This chain links TRBV24-1 with TRBJ1-2; D uncertain. Germline V CDR1 and CDR2: KGHDR, SFDVKD. The CDR3 loop spans 15 amino acids. In DNA form, the CDR3 reads TGTGCCACCAGTGACAACGACGGGCTAAAAGATGGCTGCACCTTC. This codes for CATSDNDGLKDGCTF.

The rearrangement uses TRBV5-1 and TRBJ2-7; D tentatively fits TRBD1 or TRBD2 (7 bases each). V was clipped by 7 bases and J by 6 bases, with 20 bases between them. From germline, CDR1 is SGHRS and CDR2 YFSETQ. The CDR3 has 14 residues. The CDR3 reads CASSEGGKGAEQYF. DNA for the CDR3: TGCGCCAGCTCCGAGGGGGGGAAGGGGGCCGAGCAGTACTTC.

As DNA, the CDR3 is TGTGCCAGCAGCGGTCGGACTACCACAGATACGCAGTATTTT. This encodes CASSGRTTTDTQYF. The chain joins TRBV9 to TRBJ2-3, with D maybe TRBD2 (6 bases). Germline V gives CDR1 SGDLS, CDR2 YYNGEE. This CDR3 comprises 14 residues. Trimming took 3 bases from V and 2 from J, leaving 10 bases between them.

CDR3 coding DNA: TGCAGCGTCGCGAGAAATTACGGGGGAACCTACGAGCAGTACTTC. This translates into CSVARNYGGTYEQYF. The gene calls are TRBV29-1 and TRBJ2-7; weak D call: TRBD2 (6 bases). This CDR3 region has 15 residues. V was clipped by 6 bases and J by 2 bases, with 20 bases between them. The germline CDR1 and CDR2 sequences are SQVTM and ANQGSEA.

The chain links TRBV30 to TRBJ2-7, with no clear D. V lost 4 bases and J lost 4, with 11 bases in between. Germline V gene sequence: CDR1 GTSNPN, CDR2 SVGIG (reference sequence). The CDR3 spans 12 residues. DNA of the CDR3: TGTGCCTGGAACCATGGGCAGTACGAGCAGTACTTC. Translating gives CAWNHGQYEQYF.

V and J are TRBV6-5 and TRBJ2-7; D might be TRBD1 (6 bases). The CDR3 is made up of 15 amino acids. CDR1 and CDR2 (germline): MNHEY, SVGAGI. V was pared by 0 bases and J by 3 bases, with 12 bases between. The chain's CDR3 is CASSYSQGQLYEQYF. The CDR3 coding sequence is TGTGCCAGCAGTTACTCGCAAGGACAGCTCTACGAGCAGTACTTC.

The genes are TRBV10-1 and TRBJ2-1; TRBD1 aligns across 11 bases. The CDR3 covers 15 residues. V trimming: 6 bases; J trimming: 6 bases; junction bases outside the gene matches: 7. CDR1 and CDR2 (germline): WNHNN, SYGVQD (reference sequence). The CDR3 loop is CASSPGTGGSNEQFF. In DNA form, the CDR3 reads TGCGCCAGCAGCCCCGGGACAGGGGGTTCCAATGAGCAGTTCTTC.

The table lists this clonotype with many counts. This chain joins TRBV4-1 and TRBJ1-6; D remains ambiguous. The CDR3 loop spans 15 amino acids. Trimming removed 0 bases from V and 13 bases from J, with 16 bases in between. The V gene's germline CDR1 is MGHRA and CDR2 YSYEKL. The CDR3 region has the DNA TGCGCCAGCAGCCAAGAAAGTGGACTCCCAACTCCCCTCCACTTT. It translates to CASSQESGLPTPLHF.